Listed below are T cell receptor beta chains from one sample, sequenced in a study of metastatic and nonmetastatic thyroid tumors. TCRdb reprocessed the PCR reads via MiXCR. The sample has 31,000 or so clones, more than 15% seen once. Sequenced input: blood. The receptors here all came from a female donor with papillary thyroid cancer or a benign thyroid nodule (not recorded which). Some clones in this sample may be carry-over from other donors' samples. CDR3s include the opening cysteine and the closing phenylalanine or tryptophan. D genes are given only for firm matches. The size entry is marked missing in some rows and otherwise reads once, few, many or a size class.

cdr3_length clone_size j_call v_call d_call cdr3_aa cdr3_nt
17 many TRBJ1-6 TRBV10-3 NA CAISETAGSSYNSPLHF TGTGCCATCAGTGAGACCGCAGGGAGCTCCTATAATTCACCCCTCCACTTT
14 NA TRBJ2-5 TRBV10-3 NA CAISNREYQETQYF TGTGCCATCAGTAACCGGGAATACCAAGAGACCCAGTACTTC
15 many TRBJ1-6 TRBV20-1 TRBD1 CSARHPQGFDSPLHF TGCAGTGCACGACACCCACAGGGGTTTGATTCACCCCTCCACTTT
19 NA TRBJ2-2 TRBV2 TRBD2 CASSDGRASGRAGTGELFF TGTGCCAGCAGTGACGGGAGGGCTAGCGGGAGGGCCGGAACCGGGGAGCTGTTTTTT
18 many TRBJ1-5 TRBV19 NA CASSITGVSVSYNQPQHF TGTGCCAGTAGTATTACGGGTGTGTCGGTCAGCTACAATCAGCCCCAGCATTTT
14 NA TRBJ1-2 TRBV19 NA CASIFSGASYGYTF TGTGCCAGTATCTTCTCCGGGGCGTCCTATGGCTACACCTTC
12 NA TRBJ1-2 TRBV20-1 NA CSATQGGYGYTF TGCAGTGCCACCCAGGGCGGCTATGGCTACACCTTC
15 many TRBJ2-7 TRBV2 NA CASSGSLIPPYEQYF TGTGCCAGCAGCGGGAGTCTTATTCCCCCCTACGAGCAGTACTTC
12 medium-sized TRBJ1-2 TRBV6-1 NA CASSELGAGYTF TGTGCCAGCAGTGAATTAGGGGCCGGCTACACCTTC
15 many TRBJ2-7 TRBV28 TRBD2 CASRFDWGGRDEQYF TGTGCCAGCAGGTTCGATTGGGGGGGTCGGGACGAGCAGTACTTC
13 NA TRBJ1-2 TRBV7-3 NA CASSSDVNYGYTF TGTGCTAGCAGCTCAGACGTAAACTATGGCTACACCTTC